Below, one T cell receptor beta chain is given with its context. This record belongs to a study of blood T cell repertoires in COVID-19. Overall study context: Collection of acute and convalescent COVID-19 samples took place in the United States, Italy and Spain. T cells, B-cell-depleted T cells, or PBMCs provided the cDNA or gDNA that served as material.

The CDR3 covers 12 residues. The germline CDR1 and CDR2 sequences are SQVTM and ANQGSEA. The V gene lost 4 bases and the J gene lost 1 base, with 8 bases spanning the gap. In the original processing: The assay estimated nucleated cells by amplifying reference gene primers. Sequencing used immunoSEQ multiplex PCR; TCRdb keeps in-frame clones, though not all of them. From that table come the V and J calls and clone size; the DNA was used to work out D and trimming. The table includes some 97,000 clones, roughly nine tenths detected once. Sequencing was performed on peripheral blood. This TCR came from a man aged 50 to 60 with active COVID-19. The rearrangement joins TRBV29-1 to TRBJ2-7; TRBD1 is a possible D gene (6 bases). CDR3 region: CSVGTDSYEQYF. CDR3 DNA: TGCAGCGTTGGGACAGATTCCTACGAGCAGTACTTC.